The 18 T cell receptor beta chains given below trace back to one sample, sequenced in a study of circulating and synovial CD4+ cells in juvenile arthritis. Repertoires were generated with immunoSEQ multiplex PCR, while TCRdb's copy carries only in-frame clones and drops some. The sample includes just over 35,000 clones, approximately 96% of them seen just once. Sequencing used CD4+ T cells from blood. The receptors shown here come from a human donor with juvenile idiopathic arthritis.

The V gene is TRBV12-5, the J gene TRBJ1-5; D not resolved. Germline values: CDR1 LGHNT, CDR2 FRNRAP. V lost 2 bases and J 4 bases, leaving 6 bases between the germline ends. CDR3 size: 13 residues. The CDR3 DNA reads TGTGCTAGTGGTTTGTCGGGGAATCAGCCCCAGCATTTT. This gives the protein CASGLSGNQPQHF. The variable domain in full, with the rest retrieved from reference TRBV12-5 and TRBJ1-5, is DARVTQTPRHKVTEMGQEVTMRCQPILGHNTVFWYRQTMMQGLELLAYFRNRAPLDDSGMPKDRFSAEMPDATLATLKIQPSEPRDSAVYFCASGLSGNQPQHFGDGTRLSIL.

This clone showed up just once. This chain links TRBV10-3 with TRBJ2-1, with D tentatively TRBD1 (5 bases). Per germline, CDR1 ENHRY and CDR2 SYGVKD. V dropped 5 bases and J dropped 5 bases, with 13 bases sitting between them. This CDR3 region has 14 residues. As DNA, the CDR3 is TGTGCCATCAGTCTAGGCCAGGGTAACAATGAGCAGTTCTTC. The encoded protein is CAISLGQGNNEQFF.

This rearrangement joins TRBV5-1 to TRBJ2-3; perhaps TRBD1 as D (5 bases). V was pared by 4 bases and J by 4 bases, with 10 bases between. The CDR3 runs 13 residues. Germline CDR1 and CDR2: SGHRS and YFSETQ. As DNA, the CDR3 is TGCGCCAGCAGCCAAGGGGTTTCAGATACGCAGTATTTT. Translated: CASSQGVSDTQYF.

This clone was detected only once. The chain combines TRBV9 with TRBJ1-3; maybe TRBD1 (6 bases). CDR3 length: 16 amino acids. Germline CDR1 is SGDLS and CDR2 is YYNGEE. Trimming took off 4 bases at V and 3 bases at J, with 17 bases between the two ends. This CDR3 is CASSPVVGAGGNTIYF. As DNA, the CDR3 is TGTGCCAGCAGCCCAGTAGTGGGGGCTGGTGGAAACACCATATATTTT.

The gene calls are TRBV7-3 and TRBJ2-1; TRBD1 matches at 7 bases. This CDR3 spans 15 amino acids. The germline gives CDR1 SGHTA, CDR2 FQGTGA. Trimming at V came to 6 bases and at J to 3 bases, leaving 8 bases not matched to a gene. The DNA for the CDR3 is TGTGCCAGCAGTCCCGGACAGGTTATCTACAATGAGCAGTTCTTC. As protein: CASSPGQVIYNEQFF.

J is TRBJ2-1 and V is TRBV10-3; 7 bases agree with TRBD2. The CDR3 contains 12 residues. Per germline, CDR1 ENHRY and CDR2 SYGVKD. The trim removed 2 bases at V and 8 bases at J, leaving 0 bases unmatched. The CDR3 DNA reads TGTGCCATCAGTGAGGGGGGGGATGAGCAGTTCTTC. Residues: CAISEGGDEQFF.

The chain combines TRBV6-5 with TRBJ2-7; D is possibly TRBD2 (5 bases). The length of the CDR3 is 15 residues. Germline V gene lookup returns CDR1 MNHEY and CDR2 SVGAGI. V lost 6 bases to trimming and J lost 1 base, with 16 bases between them. The CDR3 loop reads CASSRSGVVSYEQYF. As DNA, the CDR3 is TGTGCCAGCAGCCGCTCCGGGGTCGTATCCTACGAGCAGTACTTC.

This clone was observed once. The rearrangement joins TRBV29-1 to TRBJ2-7, with 7 bases identical to TRBD2. The V segment lost 4 bases and the J segment 6 bases; nucleotides outside the gene matches: 9. CDR1 and CDR2 from the germline V gene are SQVTM and ANQGSEA. The CDR3 contains 13 residues. This chain's CDR3 is CSVGGGNRGEQYF. CDR3 in DNA: TGCAGCGTTGGGGGAGGGAACCGTGGCGAGCAGTACTTC.

This clone has just a few counts. V and J are TRBV7-9 and TRBJ1-2; the match to TRBD1 covers 9 bases. The CDR3 extends over 16 amino acids. Trimming at V came to 4 bases and at J to 0 bases, leaving 6 bases not matched to a gene. Germline V gives CDR1 SEHNR, CDR2 FQNEAQ (reference sequence). CDR3 residues: CASSWGTGTPNYGYTF. The CDR3 DNA is TGTGCCAGCAGCTGGGGGACAGGGACACCTAACTATGGCTACACCTTC.

Here the CDR3 DNA reads TGCGCCAGCAGCCTAGGCCCTGAATGGCGGGGGCTTCGGGAGACCCAGTACTTC. Protein sequence: CASSLGPEWRGLRETQYF. The V call is TRBV4-1, the J call TRBJ2-5; D possibly corresponds to TRBD2 (7 bases). Trimming took 4 bases from V and 5 from J, leaving 26 bases between them. Looked up from germline, CDR1 is MGHRA and CDR2 is YSYEKL. The CDR3 totals 18 residues.

This clone was detected once. For the CDR3, the DNA is TGTGCCAGCAACCCAGAAACCTCTGGAAACACCATATATTTT. Amino acid sequence: CASNPETSGNTIYF. This chain links TRBV9 with TRBJ1-3; D gene unclear. V dropped 6 bases and J dropped 0 bases, with 10 bases sitting between them. From germline, CDR1 is SGDLS and CDR2 YYNGEE. The CDR3 totals 14 residues.

The genes are TRBV4-1 and TRBJ2-2, with 8 bases matching TRBD2. V was pared by 1 base and J by 7 bases, with 8 bases of the junction left unmatched. The CDR3 has 16 residues. Germline lookup yields CDR1 MGHRA and CDR2 YSYEKL. The CDR3 DNA reads as TGCGCCAGCAGCCAAGCTCCGGGGGGGCCAATCGGGGAGCTGTTTTTT. This gives the protein CASSQAPGGPIGELFF.

The chain has TRBV9 and TRBJ2-7; 8 bases match TRBD2. V trimming: 3 bases; J trimming: 2 bases; junction bases outside the gene matches: 4. CDR3 size: 14 residues. CDR1 is SGDLS and CDR2 is YYNGEE in the germline V gene. The CDR3 DNA reads as TGTGCCAGCAGCGGTGGACTAGCTCCCTACGAGCAGTACTTC. Encoded protein: CASSGGLAPYEQYF.

The V and J genes are TRBV6-1 and TRBJ2-1; 10 positions match TRBD1. Germline CDR1 MNHNS, CDR2 SASEGT. The CDR3 has 15 residues. J was trimmed by 6 bases and V by 4 bases; bases with no gene match: 6. The CDR3 region is CASSGDRGGVNEQFF. CDR3 coding DNA: TGTGCCAGCAGTGGGGACAGGGGAGGGGTCAATGAGCAGTTCTTC.

With regard to this clone: Mismatch with germline at one junction end may stem from a read error. CDR3 loop: CASSDPGGNVLTF. The DNA for the CDR3 is TGTGCCAGCAGTGACCCAGGGGGCAACGTCCTGACTTTC. The genes are TRBV6-4 and TRBJ2-6, with 7 bases lining up with TRBD1. Germline CDR1 MRHNA, CDR2 SNTAGT. This CDR3 is 13 amino acids long.

The rearrangement links TRBV6-5 to TRBJ2-3; D not certain. The V and J ends lost 4 bases and 7 bases respectively, with 9 bases between them. The CDR3 is 12 amino acids. CDR1 and CDR2 (germline): MNHEY, SVGAGI. The CDR3 region is CASSSFQNTQYF. The CDR3 DNA sequence: TGTGCCAGCAGTTCATTCCAAAATACGCAGTATTTT.

The chain employs TRBV10-3 and TRBJ1-6, with D unclear. Per germline, CDR1 ENHRY and CDR2 SYGVKD. The CDR3 length is 15 residues. V was cut by 6 bases and J by 0 bases, with 9 bases left in between. The CDR3 nucleotides read TGTGCCATCAGCCCAACAAGCTCCTATAATTCACCCCTCCACTTT. It codes for CAISPTSSYNSPLHF.

The rearrangement uses TRBV5-4 and TRBJ2-3; 10 bases align to TRBD2. V was pared by 2 bases and J by 1 base, with 4 bases of the junction left unmatched. In germline, CDR1 is SGHNT, CDR2 YYREEE (reference sequence). The CDR3 covers 16 residues. Here the CDR3 DNA reads TGTGCCAGCAGCTTTCGGCTAGCGGGGGGCACAGATACGCAGTATTTT. Protein product: CASSFRLAGGTDTQYF.